This is a list of T cell receptor beta chains from one sample in a study of Graves' ophthalmopathy and Graves' hyperthyroidism. TCRdb re-analysed the multiplex PCR reads in MiXCR, keeping a single row per CDR3 protein. The table includes 200,000 to 250,000 distinct CDR3 sequences, less than 55% detected once. Sequences were obtained from peripheral blood. These receptors were collected from an adult man with Graves' ophthalmopathy. The CDR3 runs from the conserved cysteine through the conserved F or W. Fields, in order: CDR3 length, V gene, clone size, CDR3 protein. Size is stated for part of the rows, as once, few or many counts, or as a class when the clone is expanded.

16 TRBV20-1 . CSATREDTELPNEQFF
15 TRBV20-1 . CSARDNRAGAAEAFF
16 TRBV2 . CASSEDGRGYGNTIYF
15 TRBV5-1 . CASSLSVGTFYEQYF
15 TRBV11-2 . CASSLRIRLQETQYF
12 TRBV5-1 . CASSAGDSAPFF
16 TRBV19 . CASSLDRGVSNSPLHF
15 TRBV2 few CASSEEGRTSYGYTF
13 TRBV20-1 few CSARQGTNEKLFF
13 TRBV6-6 few CASTGGQSYGYTF
13 TRBV24-1 . CATSDSQSAGIYF
15 TRBV5-5 . CASSLLGLNTGELFF
14 TRBV12-3/TRBV12-4 . CASTERGRSYEQYF
14 TRBV7-2 few CASRGTGPSYEQYF
15 TRBV5-6 . CASSTLTGRDSPLHF
14 TRBV9 . CASSNSGTGAEAFF
15 TRBV24-1 . CATSVVQLGADTQYF
14 TRBV29-1 . CSVERRENTGELFF
14 TRBV6-5 . CASSLSGGHYEQYF
15 TRBV6-5 few CASSGTGQGYTEAFF
13 TRBV19 . CASSLVENYEQYF
14 TRBV25-1 many CASSDSQGRQPQHF
12 TRBV27 few CASRPDAGELFF
13 TRBV9 few CASSQRSLYEQYF